This T cell receptor beta chain was captured by sequencing in a study of cytomegalovirus exposure and HLA in healthy donors. Study-level results: In an earlier analysis, most TCR beta V segments were productive about 87% or about 30% of the time. Donors belonging to an Asian-associated ancestry cluster reportedly showed fewer N-insertions in productive TCRs than the 666-donor mean, according to what a later analysis found.

Use of 60 Vbeta and 13 Jbeta primers characterized the PCR. This table comes from immunoSEQ multiplex PCR, and its TCRdb copy is limited to in-frame clones, with some not included. The data hold around 140,000 clones, with 75% to 90% observed a single time. The CDR3 has 12 residues. J was trimmed by 16 bases and V by 6 bases; bases with no gene match: 8. Germline loops: CDR1 SQVTM, CDR2 ANQGSEA. Worth noting for this clone: What it binds is unknown.

Sequences were obtained from PBMCs. The receptor comes from a man in his forties or fifties in good health and CMV-seronegative. V gene TRBV29-1 combines with J gene TRBJ2-1; 14 positions match TRBD2. The CDR3 reads CSVRTSGGPPFF. Here the CDR3 DNA reads TGCAGCGTGAGGACTAGCGGGGGGCCCCCTTTCTTC.